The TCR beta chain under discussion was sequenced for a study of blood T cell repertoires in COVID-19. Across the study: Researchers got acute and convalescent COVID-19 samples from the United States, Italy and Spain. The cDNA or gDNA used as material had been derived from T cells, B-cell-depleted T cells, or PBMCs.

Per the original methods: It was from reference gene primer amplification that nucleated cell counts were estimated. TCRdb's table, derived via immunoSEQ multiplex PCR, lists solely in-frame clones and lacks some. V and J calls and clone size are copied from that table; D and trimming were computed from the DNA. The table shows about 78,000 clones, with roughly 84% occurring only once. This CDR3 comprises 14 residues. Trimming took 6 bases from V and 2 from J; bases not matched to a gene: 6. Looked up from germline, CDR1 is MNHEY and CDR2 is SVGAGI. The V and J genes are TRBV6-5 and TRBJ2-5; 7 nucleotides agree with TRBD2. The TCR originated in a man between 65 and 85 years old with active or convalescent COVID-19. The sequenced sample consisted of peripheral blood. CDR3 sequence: CASRQSGAQETQYF. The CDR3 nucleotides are TGTGCCAGCAGGCAAAGCGGGGCACAAGAGACCCAGTACTTC.